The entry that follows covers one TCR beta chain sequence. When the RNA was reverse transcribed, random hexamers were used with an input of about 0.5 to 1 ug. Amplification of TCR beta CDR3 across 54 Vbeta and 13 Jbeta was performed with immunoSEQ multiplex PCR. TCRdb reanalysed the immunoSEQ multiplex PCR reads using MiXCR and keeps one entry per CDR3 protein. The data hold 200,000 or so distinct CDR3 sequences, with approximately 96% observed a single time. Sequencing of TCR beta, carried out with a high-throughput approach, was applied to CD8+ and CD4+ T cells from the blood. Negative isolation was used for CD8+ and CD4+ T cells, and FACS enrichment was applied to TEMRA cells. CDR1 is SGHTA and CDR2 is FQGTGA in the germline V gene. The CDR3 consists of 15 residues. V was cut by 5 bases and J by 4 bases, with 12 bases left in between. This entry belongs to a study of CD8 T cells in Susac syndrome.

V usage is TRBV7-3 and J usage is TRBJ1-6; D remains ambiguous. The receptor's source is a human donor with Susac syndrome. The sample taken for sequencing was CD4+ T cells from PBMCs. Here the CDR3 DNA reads TGTGCCAGCAGCCCAGACGGACGATATAATTCACCCCTCCACTTT. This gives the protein CASSPDGRYNSPLHF.